The T cell receptor beta chain described here comes from a study of a mutant IDH1 vaccine in newly diagnosed glioma. Study background: Before enrollment, patients got radiotherapy alone, temozolomide alone, or mostly the combination. Whole-study findings and limits: Induction of immune responses by the vaccine occurred in about 92% of patients.

Some clones are missing from TCRdb's copy, which holds only in-frame ones; the method was immunoSEQ multiplex PCR. The sample records about 70,000 clones, around 80% being singletons. Documented time point: baseline, week 1 (first vaccination visit). Regarding treatment: pre-vaccination baseline after standard-of-care therapy. V shed 5 bases and J 5 bases; nucleotides not matched to a gene: 4. This CDR3 is built from 14 residues. Germline CDR1 is SGDLS and CDR2 is YYNGEE. On this clone itself: Antigen: not known.

The chain combines TRBV9 with TRBJ2-1, with 10 positions matching TRBD1. This TCR was sampled from a woman aged 18 to 35 with glioma. Some clones in this sample may be carry-over from other donors' samples. This specimen consisted of peripheral blood mononuclear cells (PBMCs), obtained from a glioma patient treated with radiotherapy, temozolomide or both. The CDR3: CASSPGQGNNEQFF. CDR3 nucleotides: TGTGCCAGCAGTCCGGGACAGGGGAACAATGAGCAGTTCTTC.